This T cell receptor beta chain emerged from a study of cytomegalovirus exposure and HLA in healthy donors. 13 Jbeta primers and 60 Vbeta primers were used for the PCR. This table comes from immunoSEQ multiplex PCR, and its TCRdb copy is limited to in-frame clones, with some not included. This table has fewer than 120,000 clones, around 79% appearing once. Study-level points and caveats: Upon later analysis, HLA-associated TCR beta chains proved more clonally expanded than other, equally common chains.

Concerning this clone itself: Its target is not known. The junction departs from germline at one end; a sequencing error may be responsible.

The origin of this receptor is a woman aged 25-40 years in good health and CMV-seronegative. The sample comprised PBMCs.

The CDR3 DNA follows: TGCGCCAGCACCTTGACAGGGGGCTTAGGCACCGGGGAGCTGTTTTTT. Amino acids: CASTLTGGLGTGELFF. The chain combines TRBV5-1 with TRBJ2-2, with 10 bases that match TRBD1. The CDR3 runs to 16 residues. Germline V gene data show CDR1 as SGHRS and CDR2 as YFSETQ.